These T cell receptor beta chains were read from a single sample in a study of T cell repertoires in cytomegalovirus infection. These receptors have no identified antigens. TCRdb itself ran the reads through MiXCR, one entry per CDR3 protein. The profile shows over 45,000 distinct CDR3 sequences, over 20% of them singletons. The starting material was CD8+ T cells from cultured PBMCs, obtained from culture after CMV antigen stimulation. The receptors shown here come from a human donor in good health (CMV status not recorded). Some clones in this sample may be carry-over from other donors' samples. The CDR3 runs from the conserved cysteine through the conserved F or W. Each record gives: D gene, CDR3 length, V gene, clone size, J gene, CDR3 protein, CDR3 DNA. The D gene is left open where the match is weak. Size values are once, few and many counts, or a class for expanded clones, and some rows have none.

.,12,TRBV19,.,TRBJ2-1,CASSPLGNEQFF,TGTGCCAGTAGTCCCCTAGGTAATGAGCAGTTCTTC
TRBD2,16,TRBV4-3,.,TRBJ2-5,CASSPSGGPDQETQYF,TGCGCCAGCAGCCCTAGCGGGGGGCCCGACCAAGAGACCCAGTACTTC
TRBD1,18,TRBV7-2,few,TRBJ1-1,CASSLEMTGGLAWTEAFF,TGTGCCAGCAGCTTAGAGATGACAGGGGGCCTGGCGTGGACTGAAGCTTTCTTT
.,18,TRBV7-2,few,TRBJ1-3,CASSSSPPGGGSGNTIYF,TGTGCCAGCAGCTCCAGCCCGCCAGGCGGCGGATCTGGAAACACCATATATTTT
TRBD2,17,TRBV6-2/TRBV6-3,.,TRBJ2-1,CASSPSLLAGAYNEQFF,TGTGCCAGCAGCCCTAGCCTTCTAGCGGGGGCCTACAATGAGCAGTTCTTC
.,13,TRBV7-3,few,TRBJ1-1,CASSSHMNTEAFF,TGTGCCAGCAGCTCACACATGAACACTGAAGCTTTCTTT
TRBD2,15,TRBV7-2,.,TRBJ2-5,CASSLGAGGTKTQYF,TGTGCCAGCAGCTTAGGAGCGGGGGGGACGAAGACCCAGTACTTC
.,13,TRBV6-2/TRBV6-3,.,TRBJ2-1,CASSGTARNEQFF,TGTGCCAGCAGTGGGACTGCAAGGAATGAGCAGTTCTTC
.,14,TRBV6-6,.,TRBJ1-5,CASSYWTANQPQHF,TGTGCCAGCAGTTATTGGACAGCCAATCAGCCCCAGCATTTT
TRBD2,15,TRBV7-2,.,TRBJ2-3,CASSVTSGSGDTQYF,TGTGCCAGCAGCGTGACTAGCGGGAGTGGAGATACGCAGTATTTT
.,16,TRBV7-3,.,TRBJ1-1,CASSLTPGRRGTEAFF,TGTGCCAGCAGCTTAACCCCGGGTAGGAGGGGCACTGAAGCTTTCTTT
.,16,TRBV6-5,.,TRBJ2-1,CASSLSRGQTDNEQFF,TGTGCCAGCAGTCTCTCAAGAGGACAGACGGACAATGAGCAGTTCTTC
.,14,TRBV7-9,.,TRBJ2-7,CASSPGTVTYEQYF,TGTGCCAGCAGCCCCGGGACGGTTACCTACGAGCAGTACTTC
.,13,TRBV6-6,.,TRBJ2-5,CASSANGKETQYF,TGTGCCAGCAGCGCCAACGGGAAAGAGACCCAGTACTTC
.,14,TRBV7-2,few,TRBJ2-7,CASSLGRTPGEQYF,TGTGCCAGCAGCTTAGGGAGGACCCCCGGCGAGCAGTACTTC